One and the same sample provided the 22 T cell receptor beta chains below, sequenced in a study of T cells in Graves' hyperthyroidism and ophthalmopathy (dated by TCRdb to about 2019). The library was obtained by multiplex PCR. TCRdb names Illumina HiSeq 2000 as the instrument used. TCR beta CDR3 regions were amplified from RNA transcripts. For the first round of RT-PCR on the TCR CDR3, the HTBI primer set was used together with the Qiagen OneStep RT-PCR kit. TCRdb redid the processing of the public reads, applying fastp at Q25 and MiXCR, and retained in-frame beta chains. Rows are combined by CDR3 protein, so each entry shows the most common genes and DNA. Recorded for this sample are around 350,000 distinct CDR3 sequences; 13% to 15% of them occurred a single time. Roughly 20% of the sample lies in the top ten. Input material: blood. These receptors were obtained from a woman between 55 and 75 years old with Graves' ophthalmopathy.

The chain links TRBV5-8 to TRBJ2-3; 9 positions agree with TRBD2. Germline CDR1 SGHTS, CDR2 YDEGEE. This CDR3 comprises 18 residues. After removal of 2 bases from V and 2 bases from J, the junction contained 12 bases not matched to a gene. The CDR3: CASSLGLAGSRLTDTQYF. The CDR3 nucleotides are TGTGCCAGCAGCTTAGGGCTAGCGGGATCCCGACTCACAGATACGCAGTATTTT.

The gene calls are TRBV6-1 and TRBJ2-1; the D is unclear. Per germline, CDR1 MNHNS and CDR2 SASEGT. Trimming left V 10 bases short and J 9 bases short, with 13 bases between. The CDR3 runs 11 residues. CDR3 DNA sequence: TGTGCCACCACGATCACGCCTGAGCAGTTCTTC. Amino acids: CATTITPEQFF.

This clonotype was observed at least ten times. The gene calls are TRBV6-2 or TRBV6-3 and TRBJ1-5; 8 bases agree with TRBD1. The CDR3 has 17 residues. Germline V gene data show CDR1 as MNHEY and CDR2 as SVGEGT. After removal of 0 bases from V and 9 bases from J, the junction contained 13 bases not matched to a gene. The CDR3 coding sequence is TGTGCCAGCAGTTACTCGGGGAGACAGGGGCTCGCTTGGCCCCAGCATTTT. This encodes CASSYSGRQGLAWPQHF.

The CDR3 DNA sequence: TGTGCCAGCAGCGAGGGCGGGACAGCTAACTATGGCTACACCTTC. Encoded protein: CASSEGGTANYGYTF. The rearrangement links TRBV9 to TRBJ1-2, with 7 bases fitting TRBD1. This CDR3 has 15 amino acids. V was pared by 3 bases and J by 0 bases, with 5 bases of the junction left unmatched. Looked up from germline, CDR1 is SGDLS and CDR2 is YYNGEE.

The chain carries TRBV2 and TRBJ2-5, with 8 nucleotides matching TRBD1. The length of the CDR3 is 18 residues. With V trimmed by 7 bases and J by 0 bases, 16 bases remained unmatched. In germline, CDR1 is SNHLY, CDR2 FYNNEI. The CDR3 region has the DNA TGTGCCAGCACAGGGGACAGGCCCCAGGGCGGGGACCAAGAGACCCAGTACTTC. Encoded protein: CASTGDRPQGGDQETQYF.

In this sample, this clonotype turned up many times. V is TRBV27 and J is TRBJ2-2, with D possibly being TRBD2 (6 bases). V was cut by 6 bases and J by 10 bases, with 24 bases left in between. Germline CDR1 is MNHEY and CDR2 is SMNVEV (reference sequence). There are 16 residues in the CDR3. The CDR3 sequence: CASRPPGLRPTPELFF. For the CDR3, the DNA is TGTGCCAGCAGACCTCCGGGACTCCGACCAACTCCGGAGCTGTTTTTT.

This clonotype was counted ten times or more. The chain links TRBV11-2 to TRBJ2-1; possibly TRBD1 for D (6 bases). CDR3 length: 13 residues. Germline V gives CDR1 SGHAT, CDR2 FQNNGV. Between the trimmed V and J ends, which lost 5 bases and 6 bases, there was a span of 11 bases. The DNA for the CDR3 is TGTGCCAGCAGCCCGGACAGCTCCAATGAGCAGTTCTTC. The encoded protein is CASSPDSSNEQFF. Supplemented by reference TRBV11-2 and TRBJ2-1, the full variable domain reads EAGVAQSPRYKIIEKRQSVAFWCNPISGHATLYWYQQILGQGPKLLIQFQNNGVVDDSQLPKDRFSAERLKGVDSTLKIQPAKLEDSAVYLCASSPDSSNEQFFGPGTRLTVL.

This clonotype came up many times. The chain joins TRBV28 to TRBJ2-7; D not certain. CDR1 is MDHEN and CDR2 is SYDVKM in the germline V gene. V lost 8 bases and J lost 0, with 14 bases in between. The CDR3 consists of 14 residues. The CDR3 is CASWEQGSSYEQYF. For the CDR3, the DNA is TGTGCCAGCTGGGAACAAGGTAGCTCCTACGAGCAGTACTTC.

This clonotype was picked up many times. The CDR3 spells CASSIRTDEMNTEAFF. CDR3 bases: TGCGCCAGCAGCATACGGACCGACGAGATGAACACTGAAGCTTTCTTT. The rearrangement uses TRBV5-1 and TRBJ1-1, with D unresolved. The germline gives CDR1 SGHRS, CDR2 YFSETQ. Trimming pared 4 bases from V and 0 bases from J, leaving 16 bases between. This CDR3 comprises 16 residues.

This clonotype was counted ten times or more. V usage is TRBV2 and J usage is TRBJ1-5; 7 bases fit TRBD1. The ends lost 8 bases at V and 7 bases at J; junction bases unmatched: 8. This CDR3 has 13 amino acids. Germline V CDR1 and CDR2: SNHLY, FYNNEI. The CDR3 coding sequence is TGTGCCAGCGGGGCGACAGGGCGGCAGCCCCAGCATTTT. This sequence encodes CASGATGRQPQHF.

For the CDR3, the DNA is TGCGCCAGCAGCCCCGGACAGGGGGTGAACATTCAGTACTTC. It translates to CASSPGQGVNIQYF. The chain employs TRBV4-1 and TRBJ2-4, with 10 positions matching TRBD1. The junction had 4 bases not matched to a gene; V was cut back by 4 bases and J by 7 bases. The CDR3 runs 14 residues. Germline-derived CDR1 and CDR2 are MGHRA and YSYEKL.

There are many counts of this clonotype. The V and J genes are TRBV7-9 and TRBJ1-4; TRBD1 is a possible D gene (6 bases). The V and J ends lost 5 bases and 7 bases respectively, with 11 bases between them. The CDR3 loop spans 13 amino acids. Germline V gene sequence: CDR1 SEHNR, CDR2 FQNEAQ (reference sequence). The CDR3, as DNA: TGTGCCAGCAGCCCCCGGGACACTGAAAAACTGTTTTTT. It is translated as CASSPRDTEKLFF. The full variable domain, with the rest looked up from reference TRBV7-9 and TRBJ1-4, is DTGVSQNPRHKITKRGQNVTFRCDPISEHNRLYWYRQTLGQGPEFLTYFQNEAQLEKSRLLSDRFSAERPKGSFSTLEIQRTEQGDSAMYLCASSPRDTEKLFFGSGTQLSVL.

The table lists this clonotype with many counts. The J gene is TRBJ1-2, the V gene TRBV28, with 9 bases that match TRBD1. CDR1 is MDHEN and CDR2 is SYDVKM in the germline V gene. This CDR3 spans 13 amino acids. Trimming removed 6 bases from V and 4 bases from J; junction bases left unmatched: 3. The CDR3 DNA reads TGTGCCAGCAGCCAGACAGGGGGCTATGGCTACACCTTC. Protein product: CASSQTGGYGYTF.

This clonotype was seen ten or more times. The DNA is omitted, as the CDR3 cannot be located on it reliably, and the CDR3 follows TCRdb's listing. V gene TRBV2 combines with J gene TRBJ2-2. Germline V gives CDR1 SNHLY, CDR2 FYNNEI. Inclusive of both ends, the CDR3 amounts to 11 amino acids. The chain's CDR3 is CASRRAGELFF.

This clonotype occurred many times. The V call is TRBV2, the J call TRBJ2-7; 9 nucleotides match TRBD1. Trimming cost V 6 bases and J 3 bases; bases outside gene matches: 6. CDR3 length equals 14 residues. Looked up from germline, CDR1 is SNHLY and CDR2 is FYNNEI. CDR3 protein: CASRPGQGHYEQYF. The CDR3 bases are TGTGCCAGCAGGCCGGGACAGGGACACTACGAGCAGTACTTC.

In this sample, this clonotype turned up many times. The chain is built from TRBV7-2 and TRBJ2-3; D is tentatively TRBD1 or TRBD2 (5 bases each). This CDR3 comprises 15 residues. Germline lookup yields CDR1 SGHTA and CDR2 FQGNSA. The V gene lost 1 base and the J gene lost 3 bases, with 11 bases spanning the gap. The CDR3 region is CASSLGGMRTDTQYF. CDR3 nucleotides: TGTGCCAGCAGCTTAGGGGGGATGCGGACAGATACGCAGTATTTT.

This clonotype was observed at least ten times. The CDR3: CASSSRKGYIEAFF. In DNA form, the CDR3 reads TGTGCCAGCAGTTCAAGGAAAGGATATATTGAAGCTTTCTTT. The chain joins TRBV28 to TRBJ1-1; D is uncertain. Trimming removed 4 bases from V and 7 bases from J, with 16 bases in between. Germline V lookup: CDR1 MDHEN, CDR2 SYDVKM. The CDR3 extends over 14 amino acids.

Only a few counts were recorded for this clonotype. A much larger clonotype is one base distant, so this may be a read error. This chain links TRBV20-1 with TRBJ2-7; 9 bases fit TRBD1. CDR1 and CDR2 (germline): DFQATT, SNEGSKA (reference sequence). This CDR3 comprises 16 residues. The CDR3, as DNA: TGCAGTGCTAGACCCAGCTTCCGGGACAGGGCCTACGGGCAGTACTTC. Translated: CSARPSFRDRAYGQYF.

This clonotype occurred many times. The gene calls are TRBV6-1 and TRBJ1-2, with TRBD1 matching over 8 bases. From germline, CDR1 is MNHNS and CDR2 SASEGT. The CDR3 has 16 amino acids. With 5 bases clipped from V and 3 bases from J, the junction kept 11 bases outside the gene matches. Written as DNA, the CDR3 is TGTGCCAGCAGTCCCCACATGACAGGGGTCGACTATGGCTACACCTTC. Encoded protein: CASSPHMTGVDYGYTF.

This clonotype was counted between two and nine times. J is TRBJ1-3 and V is TRBV7-2; D is undetermined. The ends were cut back, 5 bases at V and 6 bases at J, with 14 bases in the middle. In germline, CDR1 is SGHTA, CDR2 FQGNSA. The CDR3 has 14 amino acids. CDR3 bases: TGTGCCAGCAGCGCCGCGCAGGCCGTAAACACCATATATTTT. Translation gives CASSAAQAVNTIYF.

In this sample, this clonotype turned up many times. Written as DNA, the CDR3 is TGCAGTGCTCGGTCGGGTTACTCCTACGAGCAGTACTTC. It translates to CSARSGYSYEQYF. The chain is built from TRBV20-1 and TRBJ2-7; the D is unclear. Germline CDR1 reads DFQATT; CDR2 reads SNEGSKA (reference sequence). The CDR3 runs 13 residues. V lost 5 bases to trimming and J lost 0 bases, with 11 bases between them.

This clonotype was seen ten or more times. V usage is TRBV28 and J usage is TRBJ1-5, with TRBD1 identical over 7 bases. J lost 6 bases, V lost 5 bases, and 7 bases had no gene match. This CDR3 spans 14 amino acids. The V gene's germline CDR1 is MDHEN and CDR2 SYDVKM. CDR3 in amino acids: CASSDDRAGQPQHF. The CDR3 DNA sequence: TGTGCCAGCAGTGATGACAGGGCGGGTCAGCCCCAGCATTTT.